This note documents a single T cell receptor beta chain sequence. Antigen specificity is unknown. Germline V gene data show CDR1 as SGDLS and CDR2 as YYNGEE. The CDR3 has 16 residues. V shed 0 bases, J shed 2 bases, and the junction held 7 bases outside the gene matches. The record originates from a study of T cell responses to AZD1222 COVID-19 vaccine. Sequencing used immunoSEQ multiplex PCR; TCRdb keeps in-frame clones, though not all of them. The sample yields 100,000 to 120,000 clones, around 80% seen once. Study-wide findings and caveats: Donors were chiefly white British, with a greater number of females, and clonal diversity was perhaps underestimated. The peak T cell response came first, and repertoires were sampled only after it.

This TCR derives from an adult in good health. The chain has TRBV9 and TRBJ2-7; 8 bases are a match to TRBD1. This sample comprised peripheral blood, obtained on day 0 of AZD1222 vaccination. Written as DNA, the CDR3 is TGTGCCAGCAGCGTAGCTGGCCAGGGGGCCCCCTACGAGCAGTACTTC. It codes for CASSVAGQGAPYEQYF.